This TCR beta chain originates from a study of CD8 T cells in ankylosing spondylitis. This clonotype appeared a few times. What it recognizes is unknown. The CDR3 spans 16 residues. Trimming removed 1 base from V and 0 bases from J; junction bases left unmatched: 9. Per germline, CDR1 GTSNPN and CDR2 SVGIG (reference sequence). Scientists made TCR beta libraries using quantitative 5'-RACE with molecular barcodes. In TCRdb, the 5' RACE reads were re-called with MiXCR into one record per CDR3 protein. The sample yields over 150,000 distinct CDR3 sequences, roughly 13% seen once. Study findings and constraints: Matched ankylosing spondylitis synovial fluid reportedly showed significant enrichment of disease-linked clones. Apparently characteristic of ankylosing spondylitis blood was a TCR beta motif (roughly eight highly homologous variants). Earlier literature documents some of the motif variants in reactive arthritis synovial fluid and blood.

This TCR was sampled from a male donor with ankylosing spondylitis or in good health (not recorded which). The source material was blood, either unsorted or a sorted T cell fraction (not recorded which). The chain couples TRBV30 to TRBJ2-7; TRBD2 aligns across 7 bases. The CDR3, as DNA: TGTGCCTGGAGTGCCCCAGGAGCGGGGAGCTCCTACGAGCAGTACTTC. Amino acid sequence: CAWSAPGAGSSYEQYF.